Shown below are 23 T cell receptor beta chains from a single sample sequenced in a study of long-term antiretroviral therapy in people with HIV. Sequencing used immunoSEQ v3.0 at survey level. Sequencing was performed with immunoSEQ multiplex PCR; in TCRdb, only in-frame clones are kept and a portion is missing. The data show 25,000 to 30,000 clones, 70% to 85% seen once. The input for sequencing was unsorted PBMCs, taken 3 years after starting antiretroviral therapy. The receptors stem from a middle-aged man with HIV.

This chain connects TRBV6-1 to TRBJ2-3; no clear D. This CDR3 comprises 15 residues. Germline V gene lookup returns CDR1 MNHNS and CDR2 SASEGT. Trimming took 3 bases from V and 1 from J, leaving 11 bases between them. CDR3 region: CASSDLRLGTDTQYF. The CDR3 DNA reads TGTGCCAGCAGTGACCTACGTCTCGGCACAGATACGCAGTATTTT.

This rearrangement joins TRBV18 to TRBJ2-7, with 7 positions matching TRBD1. Per the germline V gene, CDR1 is KGHSH and CDR2 is LQKENI. With V trimmed by 5 bases and J by 4 bases, 8 bases remained unmatched. The CDR3 length is 14 residues. This chain's CDR3 is CASSKEGGGYEQYF. The CDR3 DNA follows: TGTGCCAGCTCAAAAGAAGGGGGCGGGTACGAGCAGTACTTC.

This clone was detected only a few times. The rearrangement joins TRBV6-5 to TRBJ1-2; D not certain. The CDR3 runs 15 residues. V was shortened by 0 bases and J by 4 bases, with 12 bases between the two germline ends. Per germline, CDR1 MNHEY and CDR2 SVGAGI. For the CDR3, the DNA is TGTGCCAGCAGTTACTCGTATGATGTCAGCTATGGCTACACCTTC. Translated, it gives CASSYSYDVSYGYTF.

The chain carries TRBV14 and TRBJ2-2; 11 positions agree with TRBD2. V shed 1 base and J 4 bases; nucleotides not matched to a gene: 5. CDR3 length equals 17 residues. Germline V gene data show CDR1 as SGHDN and CDR2 as FVKESK. The CDR3 sequence: CASSQGLSGRGTGELFF. CDR3 nucleotide sequence: TGTGCCAGCAGCCAAGGCCTTAGCGGGAGGGGCACCGGGGAGCTGTTTTTT.

The genes are TRBV30 and TRBJ1-5; D is possibly TRBD1 (5 bases). CDR3 length: 16 residues. The V end was cut by 0 bases, the J end by 5 bases, with 17 bases between. The germline V gene encodes CDR1 GTSNPN and CDR2 SVGIG (reference sequence). In DNA form, the CDR3 reads TGTGCCTGGAGTGTACCGGGGCGGCCGGGGGATCAGCCCCAGCATTTT. Translating it yields CAWSVPGRPGDQPQHF.

The chain recombines TRBV2 with TRBJ2-7, with 15 bases fitting TRBD2. There are 18 residues in the CDR3. The ends lost 2 bases at V and 0 bases at J; junction bases unmatched: 5. Per the germline V gene, CDR1 is SNHLY and CDR2 is FYNNEI. CDR3 protein: CASSERGLAGGSSYEQYF. The DNA of the CDR3 is TGTGCCAGCAGTGAAAGGGGACTAGCGGGAGGAAGCTCCTACGAGCAGTACTTC.

In its sample, this clone was seen once. The rearrangement joins TRBV19 to TRBJ1-6; 7 bases match TRBD1. The CDR3 length is 15 residues. CDR1 is LNHDA and CDR2 is SQIVND in the germline V gene (reference sequence). The ends lost 7 bases at V and 0 bases at J; junction bases unmatched: 3. The CDR3 DNA reads as TGTGCCAGTAAGGCAGGGGGCTCCTATAATTCACCCCTCCACTTT. This encodes CASKAGGSYNSPLHF.

The chain employs TRBV18 and TRBJ2-1, with D hard to call. Germline V gene lookup returns CDR1 KGHSH and CDR2 LQKENI. The V and J ends lost 3 bases and 9 bases respectively, with 12 bases between them. The CDR3 loop spans 13 amino acids. CDR3 sequence: CASSPSQSSEQFF. The CDR3 DNA sequence: TGTGCCAGCTCACCGTCCCAGTCTAGTGAGCAGTTCTTC.

The V call is TRBV5-1, the J call TRBJ2-7, with 7 bases aligning to TRBD1. V lost 1 base and J lost 4; bases outside the gene matches: 2. Germline V lookup: CDR1 SGHRS, CDR2 YFSETQ. The CDR3 loop spans 13 amino acids. The CDR3 DNA reads as TGCGCCAGCAGCTTGTGGGACAGTTACGAGCAGTACTTC. It codes for CASSLWDSYEQYF.

Only a few counts were recorded for this clone. The chain carries TRBV7-9 and TRBJ2-2; D unclear. The ends were cut back, 0 bases at V and 2 bases at J, with 4 bases in the middle. The CDR3 runs 14 residues. Germline CDR1 and CDR2: SEHNR and FQNEAQ (reference sequence). The CDR3 DNA follows: TGTGCCAGCAGCTTAGCGGGAAACACCGGGGAGCTGTTTTTT. Translating it yields CASSLAGNTGELFF.

The chain has TRBV5-6 and TRBJ2-7; perhaps TRBD1 as D (6 bases). Per the germline V gene, CDR1 is SGHDT and CDR2 is YYEEEE. Trimming pared 4 bases from V and 5 bases from J, leaving 25 bases between. This CDR3 comprises 17 residues. DNA for the CDR3: TGTGCCAGCAGCCCTGGGGTGTCTCAGGGGATGGGGAACGAGCAGTACTTC. This codes for CASSPGVSQGMGNEQYF.

V gene TRBV29-1 combines with J gene TRBJ1-1, with 9 nucleotides matching TRBD1. V lost 5 bases to trimming and J lost 7 bases; unmatched junction nucleotides: 8. Germline V gene data show CDR1 as SQVTM and CDR2 as ANQGSEA. This CDR3 spans 13 amino acids. CDR3 region: CSVRQGGGIEAFF. For the CDR3, the DNA is TGCAGCGTTAGACAGGGGGGGGGTATTGAAGCTTTCTTT.

The rearrangement joins TRBV7-6 to TRBJ2-1; no clear D gene. Germline V gene data show CDR1 as SGHVS and CDR2 as FNYEAQ. This CDR3 has 11 residues. The V end lost 5 bases, the J end lost 8 bases, and 7 bases lay between the germline ends. CDR3 residues: CASSLSYEQFF. The CDR3 DNA reads TGTGCCAGCAGCCTCAGCTATGAGCAGTTCTTC.

The rearrangement joins TRBV6-1 to TRBJ1-4; maybe TRBD1 (5 bases). The germline V and J ends were trimmed by 3 bases and 7 bases, with 18 bases remaining between them. This CDR3 spans 16 amino acids. Germline CDR1 and CDR2: MNHNS and SASEGT. The chain's CDR3 is CASSDHLWGGAEKLFF. CDR3 bases: TGTGCCAGCAGTGACCACCTTTGGGGGGGTGCTGAAAAACTGTTTTTT.

This clone was detected only a few times. The chain combines TRBV7-6 with TRBJ2-7, with D unresolved. CDR1 is SGHVS, CDR2 FNYEAQ, per germline. Between the trimmed V and J ends, which lost 0 bases and 0 bases, there was a span of 6 bases. The CDR3 spans 14 residues. CDR3 sequence reads: CASSLARSSYEQYF. CDR3 DNA sequence: TGTGCCAGCAGCTTAGCCAGGTCCTCCTACGAGCAGTACTTC.

This clone was detected a few times. The V and J genes are TRBV10-2 and TRBJ2-1; TRBD1 agrees at 10 bases. The V segment lost 8 bases and the J segment 7 bases; nucleotides outside the gene matches: 8. The CDR3 totals 14 residues. Germline CDR1 reads WSHSY; CDR2 reads SAAADI. CDR3 sequence (DNA): TGCGCCAGCTCACTGGGACAGGGGAGTAATGAGCAGTTCTTC. It encodes CASSLGQGSNEQFF.

This chain uses TRBV27 with TRBJ2-7; TRBD2 is a possible D gene (6 bases). Trimming pared 4 bases from V and 0 bases from J, leaving 10 bases between. This CDR3 has 14 residues. Germline V lookup: CDR1 MNHEY, CDR2 SMNVEV (reference sequence). This chain's CDR3 is CASSWDGSSYEQYF. DNA of the CDR3: TGTGCCAGCAGTTGGGACGGGAGCTCCTACGAGCAGTACTTC.

The gene calls are TRBV27 and TRBJ2-2, with a tentative D call TRBD1 (6 bases). From germline, CDR1 is MNHEY and CDR2 SMNVEV (reference sequence). Between the trimmed V and J ends, which lost 6 bases and 4 bases, there was a span of 18 bases. This CDR3 is built from 16 residues. CDR3: CASSFTGPTGTGELFF. The CDR3 nucleotides are TGTGCCAGCAGCTTCACAGGGCCAACGGGCACCGGGGAGCTGTTTTTT.

This chain uses TRBV29-1 with TRBJ2-7; 7 bases agree with TRBD2. The CDR3 contains 14 residues. Germline CDR1 reads SQVTM; CDR2 reads ANQGSEA. V gave up 5 bases and J gave up 0 bases; unmatched junction bases: 7. This CDR3 reads CSVLSGKNSYEQYF. The DNA for the CDR3 is TGCAGCGTTTTGAGCGGGAAGAACTCCTACGAGCAGTACTTC.

This chain joins TRBV4-1 and TRBJ1-2, with D possibly matching TRBD1 (5 bases). Germline loops: CDR1 MGHRA, CDR2 YSYEKL. V lost 0 bases and J lost 4, with 15 bases in between. The length of the CDR3 is 16 residues. CDR3 region: CASSQEGGRTSYGYTF. The CDR3 bases are TGCGCCAGCAGCCAAGAGGGGGGACGGACGTCCTATGGCTACACCTTC.

The rearrangement links TRBV5-1 to TRBJ2-2; the D is unclear. Trimming left V 1 base short and J 3 bases short, with 4 bases between. The CDR3 runs 13 residues. CDR1 is SGHRS, CDR2 YFSETQ, per germline. In DNA form, the CDR3 reads TGCGCCAGCAGCTTGTTAGACACCGGGGAGCTGTTTTTT. Translating it yields CASSLLDTGELFF.

This chain connects TRBV7-8 to TRBJ2-3; 9 bases match TRBD2. The CDR3 covers 18 residues. CDR1 is SGHVS and CDR2 is FQNEAQ in the germline V gene. V was pared by 4 bases and J by 2 bases, with 13 bases of the junction left unmatched. The DNA for the CDR3 is TGTGCCAGCAGCTCCAGGAGCGGGGGGCCGCGTTTCACAGATACGCAGTATTTT. Encoded protein: CASSSRSGGPRFTDTQYF. The whole variable domain, filled in from reference TRBV7-8 and TRBJ2-3, reads GAGVSQSPRYKVAKRGQDVALRCDPISGHVSLFWYQQALGQGPEFLTYFQNEAQLDKSGLPSDRFFAERPEGSVSTLKIQRTQQEDSAVYLCASSSRSGGPRFTDTQYFGPGTRLTVL.

The chain links TRBV9 to TRBJ2-7; D may correspond to TRBD1 or TRBD2 (7 bases each). Per the germline V gene, CDR1 is SGDLS and CDR2 is YYNGEE. The CDR3 contains 14 residues. V was shortened by 4 bases and J by 2 bases, with 13 bases between the two germline ends. Here the CDR3 reads CASSLSGTAYEQYF. In nucleotides, the CDR3 is TGTGCCAGCAGCCTCAGCGGGACAGCCTACGAGCAGTACTTC.